This T cell receptor beta chain was captured in a study of T cells in Graves' hyperthyroidism and ophthalmopathy. Using RNA transcripts as the source, TCR beta CDR3 regions were amplified. First-round RT-PCR targeting the TCR CDR3 was performed with the HTBI primer set. MiXCR, applied by TCRdb to the multiplex PCR reads, yields one record per CDR3 protein. The table lists 490,000 or so distinct CDR3 sequences, around a fifth of them singletons. This clonotype occurred a few times. Its matching antigen is unknown. Inclusion characteristics of ophthalmopathy patients comprised a Clinical Activity Score of at least 3, a NOSPECS grade of at least 4, and duration under 3 months. Exclusion of patients followed from uncontrolled infection, other autoimmune disease, pregnancy or lactation. With V trimmed by 10 bases and J by 9 bases, 15 bases remained unmatched. Germline-derived CDR1 and CDR2 are MNHEY and SVGEGT. This CDR3 comprises 15 residues.

Study conclusions and caveats: Blood shared most expanded thyroid clonotypes above 0.001. Ophthalmopathy cases were set apart from stable hyperthyroidism by a 13 V-J model.

This chain connects TRBV6-2 or TRBV6-3 to TRBJ2-2; 9 bases align to TRBD1. This TCR derives from a woman aged 65 to 85 with Graves' ophthalmopathy. Source material: blood. CDR3 amino acids: CATTSSYRGRRELFF. CDR3 sequence (DNA): TGTGCCACCACAAGCTCCTACAGGGGGCGGAGGGAGCTGTTTTTT.